A selection of T cell receptor beta chains follows, all from one sample in a study of T cells in localized non-small cell lung cancer. Profiled with immunoSEQ multiplex PCR; TCRdb holds only in-frame clones, not every one. The sample consists of approximately 28,000 clones, 92% of them appearing once. The material sequenced was peripheral blood mononuclear cells, taken before any cancer treatment. These receptors were obtained from a woman aged 35-75 years with stage III lung adenocarcinoma. CDR3s include the opening cysteine and the closing phenylalanine or tryptophan. A D gene is named only where the DNA matches it firmly.

D gene: .; V gene: TRBV29-1; J gene: TRBJ2-3; CDR3 protein: CSVEGGAGTDTQYF; CDR3 DNA: TGCAGCGTTGAGGGGGGGGCGGGCACAGATACGCAGTATTTT
D gene: .; V gene: TRBV28; J gene: TRBJ1-1; CDR3 protein: CASSLSASTEAFF; CDR3 DNA: TGTGCCAGCAGTTTATCGGCGAGCACTGAAGCTTTCTTT
D gene: TRBD1; V gene: TRBV7-2; J gene: TRBJ2-1; CDR3 protein: CASSSKSTGVGEQFF; CDR3 DNA: TGTGCCAGCAGCTCCAAATCGACAGGGGTCGGTGAGCAGTTCTTC
D gene: TRBD1; V gene: TRBV28; J gene: TRBJ2-6; CDR3 protein: CASRLGQGSGANVLTF; CDR3 DNA: TGTGCCAGCAGATTGGGACAGGGGTCAGGGGCCAACGTCCTGACTTTC
D gene: TRBD2; V gene: TRBV5-1; J gene: TRBJ2-5; CDR3 protein: CASSTGTSGTETQYF; CDR3 DNA: TGCGCCAGCAGCACTGGGACTAGCGGGACGGAGACCCAGTACTTC
D gene: .; V gene: TRBV30; J gene: TRBJ1-5; CDR3 protein: CAWSYGGNQPQHF; CDR3 DNA: TGTGCCTGGAGTTATGGTGGTAATCAGCCCCAGCATTTT
D gene: .; V gene: TRBV6-6; J gene: TRBJ2-7; CDR3 protein: CASSRNTPGYEQYF; CDR3 DNA: TGTGCCAGCAGCCGAAACACTCCTGGGTACGAGCAGTACTTC
D gene: .; V gene: TRBV7-9; J gene: TRBJ2-5; CDR3 protein: CASSLEWEETQYF; CDR3 DNA: TGTGCCAGCAGCTTAGAGTGGGAAGAGACCCAGTACTTC
D gene: .; V gene: TRBV7-8; J gene: TRBJ1-2; CDR3 protein: CASSLAPRGPNYGYTF; CDR3 DNA: TGTGCCAGCAGCTTAGCCCCGAGGGGACCTAACTATGGCTACACCTTC
D gene: .; V gene: TRBV4-1; J gene: TRBJ1-2; CDR3 protein: CASSQDRGSGNYGYTF; CDR3 DNA: TGCGCCAGCAGCCAAGATCGCGGCAGCGGGAACTATGGCTACACCTTC
D gene: TRBD1; V gene: TRBV5-1; J gene: TRBJ2-1; CDR3 protein: CASATGTGVHEQFF; CDR3 DNA: TGCGCCAGCGCAACCGGGACAGGGGTCCATGAGCAGTTCTTC
D gene: .; V gene: TRBV6-1; J gene: TRBJ1-5; CDR3 protein: CASSGGRQGIRQPQHF; CDR3 DNA: TGTGCCAGCAGTGGGGGGCGGCAGGGGATACGCCAGCCCCAGCATTTT
D gene: .; V gene: TRBV20-1; J gene: TRBJ2-7; CDR3 protein: CSARDYEQYF; CDR3 DNA: TGCAGTGCTAGAGACTACGAGCAGTACTTC
D gene: .; V gene: TRBV2; J gene: TRBJ1-1; CDR3 protein: CASRNRATTEAFF; CDR3 DNA: TGTGCCAGCAGAAATAGGGCCACCACTGAAGCTTTCTTT
D gene: .; V gene: TRBV29-1; J gene: TRBJ2-1; CDR3 protein: CSVEWASANSYNEQFF; CDR3 DNA: TGCAGCGTTGAATGGGCCAGCGCTAACTCCTACAATGAGCAGTTCTTC
D gene: TRBD1; V gene: TRBV14; J gene: TRBJ1-1; CDR3 protein: CASSRDHTGGTEAFF; CDR3 DNA: TGTGCCAGCAGCCGCGATCACACAGGGGGCACTGAAGCTTTCTTT
D gene: .; V gene: TRBV19; J gene: TRBJ1-5; CDR3 protein: CASSIGGKGQPQHF; CDR3 DNA: TGTGCCAGTAGTATAGGGGGGAAGGGTCAGCCCCAGCATTTT
D gene: TRBD2; V gene: TRBV7-9; J gene: TRBJ2-3; CDR3 protein: CASSSLAGGPDTQYF; CDR3 DNA: TGTGCCAGCAGCTCCTTAGCGGGGGGGCCGGATACGCAGTATTTT
D gene: TRBD2; V gene: TRBV9; J gene: TRBJ2-1; CDR3 protein: CASSVVAGGHNEQFF; CDR3 DNA: TGTGCCAGCAGCGTAGTAGCGGGGGGTCACAATGAGCAGTTCTTC
D gene: .; V gene: TRBV4-1; J gene: TRBJ1-4; CDR3 protein: CASSLRTALNEKLFF; CDR3 DNA: TGCGCCAGCAGCCTTCGGACAGCTCTAAATGAAAAACTGTTTTTT
D gene: TRBD2; V gene: TRBV6-4; J gene: TRBJ2-7; CDR3 protein: CASSLSGGGTYEQYF; CDR3 DNA: TGTGCCAGCAGCCTATCTGGCGGGGGGACCTACGAGCAGTACTTC
D gene: .; V gene: TRBV11-2; J gene: TRBJ2-3; CDR3 protein: CASSSSTDTQYF; CDR3 DNA: TGTGCCAGCAGCTCATCGACAGATACGCAGTATTTT
D gene: TRBD1; V gene: TRBV4-1; J gene: TRBJ2-3; CDR3 protein: CASSQSGTGEKDTQYF; CDR3 DNA: TGCGCCAGCAGCCAATCTGGGACAGGGGAAAAAGATACGCAGTATTTT
D gene: TRBD1; V gene: TRBV7-9; J gene: TRBJ1-3; CDR3 protein: CASSPIPGQGLGNTIYF; CDR3 DNA: TGTGCCAGCAGCCCGATTCCGGGACAGGGTCTTGGAAACACCATATATTTT